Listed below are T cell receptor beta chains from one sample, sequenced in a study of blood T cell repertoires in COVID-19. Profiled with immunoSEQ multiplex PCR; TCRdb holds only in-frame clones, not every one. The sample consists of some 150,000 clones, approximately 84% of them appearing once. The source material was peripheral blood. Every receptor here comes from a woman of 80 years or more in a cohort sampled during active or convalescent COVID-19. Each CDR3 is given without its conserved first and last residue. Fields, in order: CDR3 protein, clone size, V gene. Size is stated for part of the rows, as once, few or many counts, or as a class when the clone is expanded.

CDR3aa: ASSLNRGHTDTQY; abundance: NA; v_gene: TRBV5-1
CDR3aa: ASSGGRGETQY; abundance: NA; v_gene: TRBV2
CDR3aa: ASSLDLGRGRAF; abundance: NA; v_gene: TRBV11-2
CDR3aa: ASSAGATNEKLF; abundance: once; v_gene: TRBV5-1
CDR3aa: ASRGLQETQY; abundance: NA; v_gene: TRBV19
CDR3aa: ASSQVGRGRRF; abundance: NA; v_gene: TRBV4-1
CDR3aa: ASSLLGLNEKLF; abundance: NA; v_gene: TRBV3-1/TRBV3-2
CDR3aa: ASSPRGNTIY; abundance: NA; v_gene: TRBV19
CDR3aa: ASSPRTGDNEQF; abundance: NA; v_gene: TRBV18
CDR3aa: SVQIGAQPQH; abundance: NA; v_gene: TRBV29-1
CDR3aa: ASSPSDGQGRQGYT; abundance: NA; v_gene: TRBV19
CDR3aa: ASRGTGNTEAF; abundance: NA; v_gene: TRBV12-3/TRBV12-4
CDR3aa: ASSSTDRGVMNTEAF; abundance: NA; v_gene: TRBV7-9
CDR3aa: ASNRGNQPQH; abundance: many; v_gene: TRBV6-5